This T cell receptor (beta chain) came from a study of blood T cells in healthy people across ages. The use of a sample-barcoded 5' primer and a J-beta primer mix characterized a second PCR of about 7 to 12 cycles. Each CDR3 protein is one row after TCRdb ran MiXCR on the 5' RACE reads. The table includes some 1.4 million distinct CDR3 sequences, around 42% detected once. This TCR derives from a young woman in good health. The sequenced sample consisted of blood.

In nucleotides, the CDR3 is TGTGCCAGCACCCCGGGGGGGCGATTTTACAATGAGCAGTTCTTC. Amino acid sequence: CASTPGGRFYNEQFF. The V gene is TRBV7-2, the J gene TRBJ2-1; TRBD2 agrees at 8 bases. Germline CDR1 SGHTA, CDR2 FQGNSA. The CDR3 has 15 amino acids. V lost 7 bases to trimming and J lost 4 bases; unmatched junction nucleotides: 9.